The source of this TCR beta chain is a study of T cells in Graves' hyperthyroidism and ophthalmopathy. Whole-study findings and limits: It was a median about 6.5 months before onset that the model predicted ophthalmopathy.

The CDR3 runs to 13 residues. Germline CDR1 SGHVS, CDR2 FQNEAQ. Trimming took 5 bases from V and 8 from J, leaving 13 bases between them. It was RNA transcripts that yielded the amplified TCR beta CDR3 regions. During a first-round RT-PCR of the TCR CDR3, the HTBI primer set was used. TCRdb used MiXCR to reprocess the multiplex PCR reads, holding one entry per CDR3 protein. Of about 740,000 distinct CDR3 sequences listed, around 15% are singletons. About this clonotype: The antigen remains undetermined.

Stable Graves' hyperthyroidism meant no ophthalmopathy progression within 18 months. Patients aged 18 to 65 with hyperthyroidism were newly diagnosed, with duration under 2 months. Isolation of PBMCs was performed on 10 ml fresh peripheral blood. V gene TRBV7-8 combines with J gene TRBJ2-1; tentative D call: TRBD2 (6 bases). Source material: blood. The source of this sequence is a woman aged 18-30 years with Graves' hyperthyroidism. The CDR3 sequence: CASSHGLQDEQFF. CDR3 nucleotide sequence: TGTGCCAGCAGCCATGGACTACAAGATGAGCAGTTCTTC.